This TCR beta chain was identified in a study of cytomegalovirus exposure and HLA in healthy donors. The study, taken as a whole, reports: Cytomegalovirus status, reportedly, was diagnosed with high specificity and sensitivity by the classifier.

On this clone: The antigen remains undetermined.

The V gene end was trimmed by 6 bases and the J gene end by 6 bases; junction bases not matched to a gene: 8. Germline CDR1 reads SEHNR; CDR2 reads FQNEAQ (reference sequence). The CDR3 has 14 residues. PCR was performed using 60 Vbeta and 13 Jbeta primers. Here immunoSEQ multiplex PCR was the method, and the copy in TCRdb shows in-frame clones only, minus some. The sample records some 120,000 clones, roughly two thirds being singletons. This clonotype originated in a man under 40 in good health and CMV-seropositive. The sequencing input was PBMCs. The V gene is TRBV7-9, the J gene TRBJ2-7; 10 bases are a match to TRBD1. The CDR3 protein is CASSPWDRGREQYF. The CDR3 DNA reads TGTGCCAGCAGTCCCTGGGACAGGGGACGCGAGCAGTACTTC. Full variable domain (rest looked up from reference TRBV7-9 and TRBJ2-7): DTGVSQNPRHKITKRGQNVTFRCDPISEHNRLYWYRQTLGQGPEFLTYFQNEAQLEKSRLLSDRFSAERPKGSFSTLEIQRTEQGDSAMYLCASSPWDRGREQYFGPGTRLTVT.